This T cell receptor (beta chain) was captured in a study of T cell repertoires and HLA-DP antigens. Some clones are missing from TCRdb's copy, which holds only in-frame ones; the method was immunoSEQ multiplex PCR. This sample yields about 89,000 clones, of which more than 75% are seen a single time; around 1.7% belongs to the top ten. Germline V CDR1 and CDR2: SGHRS, YFSETQ. The V end lost 1 base, the J end lost 1 base, and 11 bases lay between the germline ends. There are 15 residues in the CDR3. In regard to this clone: Its antigen remains unknown.

This receptor was identified in a man in his fifties in good health and CMV-seronegative. The chain is built from TRBV5-1 and TRBJ1-1; D unresolved. Sequenced material: CD4+ T cells from PBMCs. This CDR3 is CASSLIPLENTEAFF. The CDR3 region has the DNA TGCGCCAGCAGCTTGATCCCCTTGGAGAACACTGAAGCTTTCTTT. The full variable domain, with the rest looked up from reference TRBV5-1 and TRBJ1-1, is KAGVTQTPRYLIKTRGQQVTLSCSPISGHRSVSWYQQTPGQGLQFLFEYFSETQRNKGNFPGRFSGRQFSNSRSEMNVSTLELGDSALYLCASSLIPLENTEAFFGQGTRLTVV.